This TCR beta chain emerged from a study of blood T cell repertoires in COVID-19. Study-level background: Some COVID-19 samples were acute and others convalescent; all came from the United States, Italy and Spain.

The CDR3 sequence is 15 residues long. Germline trimming cut 5 bases from V and 5 bases from J; bases unmatched to any gene: 8. Germline values: CDR1 SEHNR, CDR2 FQNEAQ (reference sequence). Cohorts were based on clinical histories the participants reported. Here immunoSEQ multiplex PCR was the method, and the copy in TCRdb shows in-frame clones only, minus some. Of approximately 380,000 clones listed, roughly nine tenths are singletons. The receptor's source is a woman in her thirties or forties who had been exposed to COVID-19. Input material: PBMCs or T cells enriched from blood (not recorded which). The chain is built from TRBV7-9 and TRBJ2-3, with TRBD2 matching over 9 bases. The CDR3 bases are TGTGCCAGCAGCCCGCGGGGGGGGCGAGAAGATACGCAGTATTTT. It is translated as CASSPRGGREDTQYF.